One sample yielded the 7 T cell receptor beta chains listed below, sequenced in a study of cytomegalovirus exposure and HLA in healthy donors (dated by TCRdb to 2017 to 2019). The method behind the library was the immunoSEQ multiplex PCR assay. Drawn from immuneACCESS, this table holds only the in-frame rearrangements with V and J called that TCRdb kept. Clones are partly lost; checked studies trace under half to an unresolved V gene and leave the rest unexplained. The sample includes over 85,000 clones, with more than 70% observed a single time. 12% of the sample is held by the ten biggest clonotypes. What was sequenced was PBMCs. The receptors stem from a woman aged 18-29 years in good health and CMV-seropositive.

The chain carries TRBV2 and TRBJ1-6; a weak D match, TRBD1 (5 bases). The CDR3 is 18 amino acids. V was trimmed by 3 bases and J by 0 bases, leaving 15 bases between them. Looked up from germline, CDR1 is SNHLY and CDR2 is FYNNEI. CDR3 DNA sequence: TGTGCCAGCAGTGAGCCCCTTAGACAGAGCTCCTATAATTCACCCCTCCACTTT. Its translation is CASSEPLRQSSYNSPLHF.

This clone has a handful of counts. This chain uses TRBV2 with TRBJ1-6; 9 nucleotides line up with TRBD1. Trimming cost V 8 bases and J 7 bases; bases outside gene matches: 6. CDR1 is SNHLY and CDR2 is FYNNEI in the germline V gene. This CDR3 spans 14 amino acids. The CDR3 coding sequence is TGTGCCAGCGGGAGGACAGGGGACAATTCACCCCTCCACTTT. It is translated as CASGRTGDNSPLHF.

The rearrangement links TRBV4-1 to TRBJ2-5; D is uncertain. V lost 4 bases and J lost 3, with 12 bases in between. Germline V gives CDR1 MGHRA, CDR2 YSYEKL. This CDR3 comprises 14 residues. The CDR3 sequence is CASSPTGREETQYF. As DNA, the CDR3 is TGCGCCAGCAGCCCAACGGGTCGAGAAGAGACCCAGTACTTC.

CDR3 coding DNA: TGTGCCAGTGATGGACAGGGGGCCTACGAGCAGTACTTC. Translation: CASDGQGAYEQYF. The chain carries TRBV7-9 and TRBJ2-7; 10 nucleotides line up with TRBD1. This CDR3 is built from 13 residues. Germline-derived CDR1 and CDR2 are SEHNR and FQNEAQ (reference sequence). Trimming took 9 bases from V and 2 from J; bases not matched to a gene: 4.

The chain joins TRBV11-1 to TRBJ2-7, with TRBD1 matching 7 bases. Per germline, CDR1 SGHAT and CDR2 FQDESV (reference sequence). The ends lost 3 bases at V and 1 base at J; junction bases unmatched: 3. CDR3 length equals 14 residues. The CDR3 sequence is CASSLGRGSYEQYF. In nucleotides, the CDR3 is TGTGCCAGCAGCTTGGGCAGGGGGTCCTACGAGCAGTACTTC.

The V gene is TRBV28, the J gene TRBJ2-1; 7 nucleotides match TRBD1. CDR1 and CDR2 (germline): MDHEN, SYDVKM. After removal of 5 bases from V and 4 bases from J, the junction contained 5 bases not matched to a gene. CDR3 length: 14 amino acids. The CDR3 here is CASSPPTGYNEQFF. The CDR3 DNA reads as TGTGCCAGCAGTCCGCCGACAGGGTACAATGAGCAGTTCTTC.

The chain uses TRBV27 and TRBJ2-7; 7 bases are a match to TRBD1. CDR3 size: 16 residues. Germline V gene lookup returns CDR1 MNHEY and CDR2 SMNVEV (reference sequence). J gave up 6 bases and V 3 bases, and 14 bases lay outside the gene matches. This chain's CDR3 is CASSFSSRTGRPEQYF. In nucleotides, the CDR3 is TGTGCCAGCAGTTTTTCCTCCCGGACAGGCCGTCCCGAGCAGTACTTC.